Following are 11 T cell receptor beta chains from one sample sequenced in a study of OX40 agonist ivuxolimab in advanced cancers. TCRdb's table, derived via immunoSEQ multiplex PCR, lists solely in-frame clones and lacks some. The sample includes fewer than 45,000 clones, approximately 91% seen only once; the top ten take roughly 14%. The specimen was CD4+ or CD8+ T cells sorted from blood, collected in a trial of the OX40 agonist ivuxolimab. These receptors all come from an adult with an advanced solid tumor such as melanoma, head and neck, liver or kidney cancer.

The genes are TRBV28 and TRBJ1-2; 11 bases are a match to TRBD1. Germline CDR1 reads MDHEN; CDR2 reads SYDVKM. The junction had 14 bases not matched to a gene; V was cut back by 3 bases and J by 11 bases. The CDR3 sequence is 16 residues long. CDR3 DNA sequence: TGTGCCAGCAGTTTGTGGGAGCCGGGACAGGGGGTCGGTTACACCTTC. It specifies CASSLWEPGQGVGYTF.

The genes are TRBV7-9 and TRBJ1-1, with D unclear. Trimming removed 5 bases from V and 1 base from J, with 8 bases in between. Germline loops: CDR1 SEHNR, CDR2 FQNEAQ (reference sequence). The CDR3 loop spans 13 amino acids. CDR3 DNA sequence: TGTGCCAGCAGCCCCACAGCGAACACTGAAGCTTTCTTT. Its protein is CASSPTANTEAFF.

This chain links TRBV5-1 with TRBJ2-2; the match to TRBD2 covers 10 bases. V dropped 2 bases and J dropped 2; count of bases not matched to a gene: 3. CDR3 length: 16 amino acids. The germline V gene has CDR1 SGHRS and CDR2 YFSETQ. The CDR3, as DNA: TGCGCCAGCAGCTTAACTAGCGGGGTCAACACCGGGGAGCTGTTTTTT. Protein product: CASSLTSGVNTGELFF.

This chain uses TRBV19 with TRBJ2-3, with 8 nucleotides matching TRBD2. The trim removed 5 bases at V and 4 bases at J, leaving 14 bases unmatched. This CDR3 spans 17 amino acids. Germline V gives CDR1 LNHDA, CDR2 SQIVND (reference sequence). As DNA, the CDR3 is TGTGCCAGTAGTCGGGGGGGATCCGTACTAACTGCAGATACGCAGTATTTT. As protein: CASSRGGSVLTADTQYF.

This CDR3 is CASSLGAGNTIYF. CDR3 DNA sequence: TGTGCCAGCAGCTTGGGGGCTGGAAACACCATATATTTT. The chain links TRBV11-3 to TRBJ1-3, with a possible D match to TRBD1 (5 bases). Germline-derived CDR1 and CDR2 are SGHNT and YENEEA. The CDR3 has 13 amino acids. The V gene lost 3 bases and the J gene lost 2 bases, with 5 bases spanning the gap.

The chain carries TRBV6-5 and TRBJ2-7; 8 bases match TRBD1. The CDR3 spans 14 residues. The V and J ends lost 5 bases and 0 bases, in that order; junction bases with no gene match: 3. Germline CDR1 reads MNHEY; CDR2 reads SVGAGI. CDR3 region: CASSRTGHSYEQYF. In DNA, the CDR3 is TGTGCCAGCAGTCGGACAGGGCACTCCTACGAGCAGTACTTC.

The rearrangement uses TRBV15 and TRBJ1-5; perhaps TRBD1 as D (6 bases). The V and J ends lost 0 bases and 6 bases respectively, with 12 bases between them. CDR1 is LNHNV, CDR2 YYDKDF, per germline (reference sequence). This CDR3 contains 15 residues. The CDR3 spells CATSRDRGGGQPQHF. In DNA, the CDR3 is TGTGCCACCAGCAGAGATCGGGGAGGGGGTCAGCCCCAGCATTTT.

The V call is TRBV15, the J call TRBJ2-1; D gene ambiguous. Trimming left V 1 base short and J 0 bases short, with 10 bases between. There are 16 residues in the CDR3. Germline V gene lookup returns CDR1 LNHNV and CDR2 YYDKDF (reference sequence). This CDR3 is CATSRGPFDSYNEQFF. The CDR3 nucleotides are TGTGCCACCAGCAGAGGGCCCTTTGACTCCTACAATGAGCAGTTCTTC. Together with reference TRBV15 and TRBJ2-1, the CDR3 gives the full variable domain: DAMVIQNPRYQVTQFGKPVTLSCSQTLNHNVMYWYQQKSSQAPKLLFHYYDKDFNNEADTPDNFQSRRPNTSFCFLDIRSPGLGDTAMYLCATSRGPFDSYNEQFFGPGTRLTVL.

The chain has TRBV18 and TRBJ2-5; D gene ambiguous. V was pared by 2 bases and J by 3 bases, with 4 bases between. The CDR3 spans 12 residues. Germline V gene data show CDR1 as KGHSH and CDR2 as LQKENI. Here the CDR3 reads CASSPGEETQYF. The CDR3 DNA reads TGTGCCAGCTCACCAGGGGAAGAGACCCAGTACTTC.

The genes are TRBV6-6 and TRBJ2-7; 12 nucleotides match TRBD2. Per germline, CDR1 MNHNY and CDR2 SVGAGI (reference sequence). Germline trimming cut 2 bases from V and 6 bases from J; bases unmatched to any gene: 8. The CDR3 runs to 16 residues. The CDR3 bases are TGTGCCAGCAGTTACAAGACTAGCGGGAGCGTATCCGAGCAGTACTTC. As protein: CASSYKTSGSVSEQYF.

Comments on this clone: The same CDR3 is also encoded by other DNA sequences in this sample. The chain has TRBV9 and TRBJ2-1, with 8 bases that match TRBD1. The germline CDR1 and CDR2 sequences are SGDLS and YYNGEE. The CDR3 consists of 15 residues. Trimming cost V 3 bases and J 2 bases; bases outside gene matches: 4. The CDR3 is CASSAGQGTYNEQFF. DNA of the CDR3: TGTGCCAGCAGCGCCGGACAGGGAACCTACAATGAGCAGTTCTTC.